Listed below are T cell receptor beta chains from one sample, sequenced in a study of T cell responses to AZD1222 COVID-19 vaccine. Clones were sequenced by immunoSEQ multiplex PCR, and TCRdb holds only the in-frame ones, with some missing. The table has 100,000 to 150,000 clones, around 89% seen once; the top ten hold under 6.5%. This specimen was peripheral blood, taken on day 0 of AZD1222 vaccination. These receptors originate from an adult in good health. Each CDR3 is given with its conserved first and last residue. The order of the fields is V gene, J gene, clone size, D gene, CDR3 protein, CDR3 DNA. The D gene is left open where the match is weak. Clone size is not always given. Where it is, it says once, few, many or a class for expanded clones.

v_call: TRBV29-1; j_call: TRBJ2-1; clone_size: once; d_call: TRBD2; cdr3_aa: CSVERFSGTGGNEQFF; cdr3_nt: TGCAGCGTTGAAAGGTTCAGCGGGACGGGGGGCAATGAGCAGTTCTTC
v_call: TRBV28; j_call: TRBJ1-1; clone_size: NA; d_call: TRBD1; cdr3_aa: CASSLQGVEAFF; cdr3_nt: TGTGCCAGCAGTTTGCAGGGGGTTGAAGCTTTCTTT
v_call: TRBV2; j_call: TRBJ2-5; clone_size: NA; d_call: TRBD2; cdr3_aa: CASTPSGGEAETQYF; cdr3_nt: TGTGCCAGCACCCCTAGCGGGGGGGAGGCTGAGACCCAGTACTTC
v_call: TRBV7-9; j_call: TRBJ1-5; clone_size: NA; d_call: NA; cdr3_aa: CASSFRVDQPQHF; cdr3_nt: TGTGCCAGCAGCTTCAGGGTGGATCAGCCCCAGCATTTT
v_call: TRBV28; j_call: TRBJ1-2; clone_size: NA; d_call: NA; cdr3_aa: CASSNYGYTF; cdr3_nt: TGTGCCAGCAGCAACTATGGCTACACCTTC
v_call: TRBV5-1; j_call: TRBJ1-3; clone_size: few; d_call: TRBD1; cdr3_aa: CASSPGGVGGNTIYF; cdr3_nt: TGCGCCAGCAGCCCAGGGGGCGTTGGTGGAAACACCATATATTTT
v_call: TRBV5-5; j_call: TRBJ2-7; clone_size: NA; d_call: NA; cdr3_aa: CASSTRTGRGQYF; cdr3_nt: TGTGCCAGCAGCACACGGACGGGACGCGGGCAGTACTTC
v_call: TRBV6-4; j_call: TRBJ1-2; clone_size: NA; d_call: NA; cdr3_aa: CASSDSDNYGYTF; cdr3_nt: TGTGCCAGCAGTGACTCGGACAACTATGGCTACACCTTC
v_call: TRBV6-2/TRBV6-3; j_call: TRBJ2-7; clone_size: once; d_call: TRBD1; cdr3_aa: CASSYETGSYYEQYF; cdr3_nt: TGTGCCAGCAGTTACGAGACAGGGTCTTACTACGAGCAGTACTTC
v_call: TRBV5-1; j_call: TRBJ2-1; clone_size: NA; d_call: TRBD1; cdr3_aa: CASSSRDRVTDEQFF; cdr3_nt: TGCGCCAGCAGCAGCCGGGACAGGGTGACCGATGAGCAGTTCTTC
v_call: TRBV7-6; j_call: TRBJ1-4; clone_size: NA; d_call: NA; cdr3_aa: CASSLQEGGEKLFF; cdr3_nt: TGTGCCAGCAGCTTACAAGAAGGGGGTGAAAAACTGTTTTTT
v_call: TRBV7-2; j_call: TRBJ2-7; clone_size: NA; d_call: NA; cdr3_aa: CASSSRASYDYEQYF; cdr3_nt: TGTGCCAGCAGCTCCCGGGCTTCCTACGACTACGAGCAGTACTTC
v_call: TRBV2; j_call: TRBJ2-3; clone_size: NA; d_call: TRBD1; cdr3_aa: CASSEGGQGGTDTQYF; cdr3_nt: TGTGCCAGCAGTGAAGGAGGACAGGGGGGAACAGATACGCAGTATTTT
v_call: TRBV19; j_call: TRBJ1-1; clone_size: NA; d_call: TRBD1; cdr3_aa: CASSTGTGVFPNTEAFF; cdr3_nt: TGTGCCAGTAGCACCGGGACAGGGGTCTTCCCGAACACTGAAGCTTTCTTT